This TCR beta chain stems from a study of Graves' ophthalmopathy and Graves' hyperthyroidism. Overall study findings and caveats: Blood samples also showed most expanded thyroid clonotypes exceeding 0.001 frequency.

As regards this clonotype: The antigen is not known.

Transcripts of RNA were the source for amplifying TCR beta CDR3 regions. The library came from an HTBI-primed first-round RT-PCR and a second-round multiplex PCR. TCRdb called the multiplex PCR reads again in MiXCR, with one record for every CDR3 protein. The repertoire consists of over a million distinct CDR3 sequences, with about two fifths occurring once and the leading ten covering roughly 11%. Orbital computed tomography and thyroid ultrasound, along with TRAb, serum thyroxine and clinical symptoms, underpinned diagnosis. The clonotype comes from an adult man with Graves' hyperthyroidism. The sequencing sample was made of peripheral blood or thyroid tissue (not recorded which).

The CDR3 DNA sequence: TGCGCAACAGTGGAGACCCAGTACTTC. Residues: CATVETQYF. The chain uses TRBV5-1 and TRBJ2-5; no clear D gene. The CDR3 contains 9 residues. Per the germline V gene, CDR1 is SGHRS and CDR2 is YFSETQ.